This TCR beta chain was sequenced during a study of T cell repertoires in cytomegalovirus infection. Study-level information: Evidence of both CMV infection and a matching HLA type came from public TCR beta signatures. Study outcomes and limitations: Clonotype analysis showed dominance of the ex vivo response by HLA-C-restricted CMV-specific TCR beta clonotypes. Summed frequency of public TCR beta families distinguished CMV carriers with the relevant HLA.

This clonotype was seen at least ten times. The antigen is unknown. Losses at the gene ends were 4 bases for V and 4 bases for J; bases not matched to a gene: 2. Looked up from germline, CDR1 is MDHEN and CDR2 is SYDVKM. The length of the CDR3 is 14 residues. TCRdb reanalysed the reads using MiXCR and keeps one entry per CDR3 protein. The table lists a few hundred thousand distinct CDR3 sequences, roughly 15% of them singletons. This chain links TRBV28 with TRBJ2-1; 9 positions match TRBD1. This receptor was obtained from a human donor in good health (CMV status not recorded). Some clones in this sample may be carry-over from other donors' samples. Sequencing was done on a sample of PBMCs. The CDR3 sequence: CASSWGQGYNEQFF. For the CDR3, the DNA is TGTGCCAGCAGTTGGGGACAGGGATACAATGAGCAGTTCTTC.